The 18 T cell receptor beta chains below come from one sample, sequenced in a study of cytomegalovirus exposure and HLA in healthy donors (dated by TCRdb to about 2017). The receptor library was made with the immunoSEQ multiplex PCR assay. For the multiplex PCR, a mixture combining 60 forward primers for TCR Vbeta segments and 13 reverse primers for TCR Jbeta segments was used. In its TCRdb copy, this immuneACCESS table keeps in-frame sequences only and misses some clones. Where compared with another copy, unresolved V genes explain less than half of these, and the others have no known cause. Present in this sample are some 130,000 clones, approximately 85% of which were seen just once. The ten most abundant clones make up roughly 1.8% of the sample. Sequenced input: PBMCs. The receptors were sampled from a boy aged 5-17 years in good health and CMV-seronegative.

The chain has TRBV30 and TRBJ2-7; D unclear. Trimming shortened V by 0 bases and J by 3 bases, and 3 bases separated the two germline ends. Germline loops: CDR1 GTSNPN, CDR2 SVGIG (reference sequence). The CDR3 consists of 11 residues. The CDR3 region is CAWSVVYEQYF. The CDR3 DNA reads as TGTGCCTGGAGTGTCGTCTACGAGCAGTACTTC.

This CDR3 reads CASSLDVVYEQYF. CDR3 DNA sequence: TGTGCCAGCAGCTTAGATGTCGTCTACGAGCAGTACTTC. The genes are TRBV7-6 and TRBJ2-7; D gene unclear. With 1 base removed from V and 3 bases from J, the gap between germline ends came to 7 bases. Germline CDR1 and CDR2: SGHVS and FNYEAQ. The CDR3 runs to 13 residues.

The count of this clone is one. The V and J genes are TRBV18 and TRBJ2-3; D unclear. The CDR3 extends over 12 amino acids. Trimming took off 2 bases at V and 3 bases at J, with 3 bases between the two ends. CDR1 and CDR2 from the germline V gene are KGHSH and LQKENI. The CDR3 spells CASSPETDTQYF. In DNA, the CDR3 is TGTGCCAGCTCACCAGAGACAGATACGCAGTATTTT.

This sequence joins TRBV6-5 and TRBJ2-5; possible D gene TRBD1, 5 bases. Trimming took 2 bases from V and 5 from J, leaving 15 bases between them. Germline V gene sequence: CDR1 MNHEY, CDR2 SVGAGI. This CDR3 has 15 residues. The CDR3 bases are TGTGCCAGCAGTTACGGGGCGACAGCTTCTGAGACCCAGTACTTC. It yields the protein CASSYGATASETQYF.

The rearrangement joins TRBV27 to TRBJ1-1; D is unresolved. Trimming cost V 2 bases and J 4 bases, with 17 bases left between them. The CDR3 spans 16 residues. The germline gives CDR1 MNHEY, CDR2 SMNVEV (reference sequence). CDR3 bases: TGTGCCAGCAGTTTAGGTACGGCTGGTGGGCGCACTGAAGCTTTCTTT. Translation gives CASSLGTAGGRTEAFF.

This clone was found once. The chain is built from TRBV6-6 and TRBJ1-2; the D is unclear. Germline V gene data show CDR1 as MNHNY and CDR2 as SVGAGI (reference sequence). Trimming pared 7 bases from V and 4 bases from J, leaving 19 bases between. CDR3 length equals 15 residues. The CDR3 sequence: CASTSRVELVYGYTF. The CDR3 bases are TGTGCCAGCACCTCTCGGGTGGAATTAGTCTATGGCTACACCTTC.

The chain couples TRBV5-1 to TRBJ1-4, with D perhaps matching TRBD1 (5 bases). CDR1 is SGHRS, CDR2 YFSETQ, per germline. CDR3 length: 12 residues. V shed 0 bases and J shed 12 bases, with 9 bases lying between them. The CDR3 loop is CASSLDKGQLFF. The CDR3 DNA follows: TGCGCCAGCAGCTTGGATAAGGGGCAACTGTTTTTT.

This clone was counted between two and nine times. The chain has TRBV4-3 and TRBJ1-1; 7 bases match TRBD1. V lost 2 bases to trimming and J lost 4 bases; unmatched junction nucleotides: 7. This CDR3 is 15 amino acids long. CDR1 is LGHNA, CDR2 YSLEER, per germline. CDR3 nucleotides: TGCGCCAGCAGCCAACACGACAGGGAGTTCACTGAAGCTTTCTTT. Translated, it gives CASSQHDREFTEAFF.

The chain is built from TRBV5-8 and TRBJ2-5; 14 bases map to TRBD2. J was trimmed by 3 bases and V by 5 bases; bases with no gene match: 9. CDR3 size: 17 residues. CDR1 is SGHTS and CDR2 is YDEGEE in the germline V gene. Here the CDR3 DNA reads TGTGCCAGCAGTTCCCGTGGGACTAGCGGGGGAGAAGAGACCCAGTACTTC. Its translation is CASSSRGTSGGEETQYF.

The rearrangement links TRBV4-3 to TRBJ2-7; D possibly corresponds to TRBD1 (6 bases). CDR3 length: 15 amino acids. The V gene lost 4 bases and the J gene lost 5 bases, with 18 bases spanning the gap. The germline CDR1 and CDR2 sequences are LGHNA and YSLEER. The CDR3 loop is CASSRSQGRGHEQYF. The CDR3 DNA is TGCGCCAGCAGCCGGTCCCAAGGCAGGGGCCACGAGCAGTACTTC.

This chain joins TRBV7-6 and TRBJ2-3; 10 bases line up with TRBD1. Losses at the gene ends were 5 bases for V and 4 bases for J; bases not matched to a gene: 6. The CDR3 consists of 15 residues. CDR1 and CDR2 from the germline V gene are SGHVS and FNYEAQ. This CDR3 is CASSLGTGVADTQYF. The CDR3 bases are TGTGCCAGCAGCCTCGGGACAGGGGTGGCAGATACGCAGTATTTT. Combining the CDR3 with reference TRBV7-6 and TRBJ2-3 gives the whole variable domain GAGVSQSPRYKVTKRGQDVALRCDPISGHVSLYWYRQALGQGPEFLTYFNYEAQQDKSGLPNDRFSAERPEGSISTLTIQRTEQRDSAMYRCASSLGTGVADTQYFGPGTRLTVL.

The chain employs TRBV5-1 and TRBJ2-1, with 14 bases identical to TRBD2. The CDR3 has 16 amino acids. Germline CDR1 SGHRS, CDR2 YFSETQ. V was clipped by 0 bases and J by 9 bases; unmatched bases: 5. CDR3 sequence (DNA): TGCGCCAGCAGCTTGGTTGGGACTAGCGGGGGCGGTGAGCAGTTCTTC. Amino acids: CASSLVGTSGGGEQFF.

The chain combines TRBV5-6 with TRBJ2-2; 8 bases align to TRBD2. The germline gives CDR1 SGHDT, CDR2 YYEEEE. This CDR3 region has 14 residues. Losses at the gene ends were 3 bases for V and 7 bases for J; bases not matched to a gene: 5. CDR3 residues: CASSSTGGVGELFF. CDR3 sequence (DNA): TGTGCCAGCAGCTCGACGGGGGGGGTCGGGGAGCTGTTTTTT. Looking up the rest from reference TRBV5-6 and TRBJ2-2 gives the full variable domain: DAGVTQSPTHLIKTRGQQVTLRCSPKSGHDTVSWYQQALGQGPQFIFQYYEEEERQRGNFPDRFSGHQFPNYSSELNVNALLLGDSALYLCASSSTGGVGELFFGEGSRLTVL.

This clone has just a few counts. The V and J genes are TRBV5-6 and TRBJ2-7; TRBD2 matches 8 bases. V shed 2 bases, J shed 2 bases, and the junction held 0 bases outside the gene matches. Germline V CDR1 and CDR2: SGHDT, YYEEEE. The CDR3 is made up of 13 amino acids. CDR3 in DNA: TGTGCCAGCAGCTTTAGCGGGGCCTACGAGCAGTACTTC. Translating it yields CASSFSGAYEQYF.

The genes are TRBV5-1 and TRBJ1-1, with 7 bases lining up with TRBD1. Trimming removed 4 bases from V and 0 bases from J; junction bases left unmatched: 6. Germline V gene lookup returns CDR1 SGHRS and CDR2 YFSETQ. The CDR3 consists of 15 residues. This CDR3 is CASSRETGLNTEAFF. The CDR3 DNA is TGCGCCAGCAGCCGTGAGACAGGGTTGAACACTGAAGCTTTCTTT.

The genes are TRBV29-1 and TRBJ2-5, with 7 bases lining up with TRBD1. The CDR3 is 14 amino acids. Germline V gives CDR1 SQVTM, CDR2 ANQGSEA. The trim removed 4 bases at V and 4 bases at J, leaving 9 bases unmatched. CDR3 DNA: TGCAGCGTTGTACGGCTTGACAGGGCAGAGACCCAGTACTTC. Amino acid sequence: CSVVRLDRAETQYF. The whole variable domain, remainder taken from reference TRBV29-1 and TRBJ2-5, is SAVISQKPSRDICQRGTSLTIQCQVDSQVTMMFWYRQQPGQSLTLIATANQGSEATYESGFVIDKFPISRPNLTFSTLTVSNMSPEDSSIYLCSVVRLDRAETQYFGPGTRLLVL.

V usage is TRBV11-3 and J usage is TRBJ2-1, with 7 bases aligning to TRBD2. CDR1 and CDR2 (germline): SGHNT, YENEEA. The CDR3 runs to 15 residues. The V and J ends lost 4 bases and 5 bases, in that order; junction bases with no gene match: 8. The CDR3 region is CASSSRPGGDNEQFF. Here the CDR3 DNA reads TGTGCCAGCAGCTCGAGGCCGGGGGGTGACAATGAGCAGTTCTTC.

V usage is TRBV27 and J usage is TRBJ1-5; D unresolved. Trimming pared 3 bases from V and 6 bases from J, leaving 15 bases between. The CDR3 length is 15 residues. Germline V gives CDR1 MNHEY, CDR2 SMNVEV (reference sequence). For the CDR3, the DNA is TGTGCCAGCAGTTTCCTCGGAGTGAAGAGTCAGCCCCAGCATTTT. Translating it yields CASSFLGVKSQPQHF.